This TCR beta chain was identified during a study of T cells after yellow fever vaccination. Study-wide results and caveats: Subsequent to the booster, the majority of primary-vaccination clones reappeared (96% CD4, 80% to 90% CD8). Few clonotypes appeared in both CD4 and CD8 compartments.

Remarks on this clonotype: Its antigen is as yet unknown. At one of its ends the junction is not consistent with the germline gene, which may arise from a read error.

Using its own MiXCR run on the 5' RACE reads, TCRdb lists one record per CDR3 protein. This sample has roughly 300,000 distinct CDR3 sequences; roughly 8.6% occur once, and the top ten carry roughly 18%. The length of the CDR3 is 18 residues. Germline V gene sequence: CDR1 SNHLY, CDR2 FYNNEI. Sample: PBMCs, taken around 45 days after the first yellow fever vaccination. This sequence joins TRBV2 and TRBJ2-3, with 10 bases lining up with TRBD2. The TCR comes from a man between 18 and 35 years old who received the YFV17D yellow fever vaccine. The CDR3 bases are TGTGCCAGCAGTGGAGGAGTAATAGCGGGGGGTCGCACGGATACGCAGTATTTT. The encoded protein is CASSGGVIAGGRTDTQYF.